This TCR beta chain is from a study of technical replicates of blood from a few donors. Repertoires were generated with immunoSEQ multiplex PCR, while TCRdb's copy carries only in-frame clones and drops some. The data contain 60,000 to 75,000 clones, 95% to 97% of them singletons. This CDR3 has 17 amino acids. Germline V CDR1 and CDR2: SGDLS, YYNGEE. With 4 bases clipped from V and 3 bases from J, the junction kept 12 bases outside the gene matches. This clone has just one count. The origin of this receptor is a human donor in good health. The sample was T cells isolated from PBMCs. The J gene is TRBJ1-1, the V gene TRBV9; 10 nucleotides match TRBD1. This chain's CDR3 is CASSPRQGAAQYTEAFF. As DNA, the CDR3 is TGTGCCAGCAGCCCTAGACAGGGGGCTGCACAATACACTGAAGCTTTCTTT.